This T cell receptor beta chain was recovered during a study of cytomegalovirus exposure and HLA in healthy donors. Across the whole study: A prior study identified approximately 110 million unique TCR beta sequences from around 180 million T cells.

PCR employed 60 Vbeta and 13 Jbeta primers. Method: immunoSEQ multiplex PCR; TCRdb's copy keeps in-frame clones and lacks some. Among 90,000 to 150,000 clones listed, 77% were seen once. Study-wide findings and caveats: Some V segments (TRBV6-2 and TRBV6-3 among them) were excluded as indistinguishable. A link between a missense DCLRE1C variant and TCR beta V- and J-gene trimming emerged from a later analysis.

V was trimmed by 1 base and J by 4 bases, leaving 15 bases between them. Germline V CDR1 and CDR2: LNHNV, YYDKDF (reference sequence). This CDR3 is 16 amino acids long. On this clone itself: Its antigen remains unknown.

The chain joins TRBV15 to TRBJ2-3; D is uncertain. Sequenced input: PBMCs. The clonotype was recovered from a human donor in good health. CDR3 residues: CATSRAVEPRSDTQYF. The CDR3 DNA sequence: TGTGCCACCAGCAGAGCGGTCGAGCCCCGGTCAGATACGCAGTATTTT.